This TCR beta chain was sequenced for a study of T-cell memory formation after mild COVID-19. Study observations and caveats: There was no confirmation that second-wave clones peaking on day 37 were SARS-CoV-2 specific. Some responding clones appeared in pre-infection memory, suggesting cross-reactive memory joined.

This CDR3 is 14 amino acids long. Trimming took 6 bases from V and 6 from J; bases not matched to a gene: 3. Looked up from germline, CDR1 is SGHTA and CDR2 is FQGNSA. Constant-segment primers served in 5'RACE that generated TCR alpha and TCR beta cDNA libraries bearing sample barcodes and UMIs. TCRdb independently ran MiXCR on the 5' RACE reads; one entry per CDR3 protein. The sample holds 210,000 or so distinct CDR3 sequences; about 10% are singletons and the top ten take 2.5% to 3.5%. This clonotype showed up just a few times. What it binds is unknown. This TCR came from a man between 18 and 35 years old who had mild COVID-19 (a few samples of this study predate the infection). Cell type and time point are not known. The gene calls are TRBV7-2 and TRBJ1-4, with 11 nucleotides matching TRBD1. Sequenced material: PBMCs or a T cell subset sorted from them (not recorded which). CDR3 sequence: CASSGQGAHEKLFF. Here the CDR3 DNA reads TGTGCCAGCAGTGGACAGGGGGCGCATGAAAAACTGTTTTTT. The variable domain in full, with the rest retrieved from reference TRBV7-2 and TRBJ1-4, is GAGVSQSPSNKVTEKGKDVELRCDPISGHTALYWYRQSLGQGLEFLIYFQGNSAPDKSGLPSDRFSAERTGGSVSTLTIQRTQQEDSAVYLCASSGQGAHEKLFFGSGTQLSVL.